Included here is one T cell receptor beta chain sequence, with context. Trimming shortened V by 8 bases and J by 3 bases, and 11 bases separated the two germline ends. Germline lookup yields CDR1 ENHRY and CDR2 SYGVKD. CDR3 size: 12 residues. This entry comes from a study of blood T cell repertoires in COVID-19. Using immunoSEQ multiplex PCR, the repertoire was profiled, and TCRdb retains in-frame clones only, with some absent. This sample yields 95,000 to 150,000 clones, of which around three quarters are seen a single time; approximately 16% belongs to the top ten. The rearrangement links TRBV10-3 to TRBJ2-7; perhaps TRBD2 as D (5 bases). This clonotype was obtained from a man aged 60 to 69 with active or convalescent COVID-19. The sequencing sample was made of peripheral blood. CDR3 region: CAIGRSGYEQYF. Written as DNA, the CDR3 is TGTGCCATCGGAAGGAGCGGCTACGAGCAGTACTTC.